This record looks at one TCR beta chain sequence and its context. Its antigen remains unknown. This entry belongs to a study of cytomegalovirus exposure and HLA in healthy donors. Study-wide background: Findings of an earlier analysis included some 110 million unique TCR beta sequences from some 200 million T cells.

The length of the CDR3 is 12 residues. Trimming took 8 bases from V and 1 from J, leaving 9 bases between them. Germline V gene data show CDR1 as MNHEY and CDR2 as SMNVEV (reference sequence). 13 Jbeta primers and 60 Vbeta primers were used for the PCR. Sequencing used immunoSEQ multiplex PCR; TCRdb keeps in-frame clones, though not all of them. Altogether 85,000 to 90,000 clones are present, roughly 80% being singletons, with the ten largest covering under 3%. Study-level points and caveats: Association of 16,951 TCR beta sequences with HLA alleles was found at 0.05 false discovery rate in a later analysis.

The origin of this receptor is a man younger than 40 in good health and CMV-seronegative. Sequenced material: PBMCs. The rearrangement links TRBV27 to TRBJ2-7; D remains unclear. In DNA, the CDR3 is TGTGCCAGCGGCCCGACTTCCTACGAGCAGTACTTC. Translating gives CASGPTSYEQYF.